This T cell receptor beta chain was identified in a study of blood T cell repertoires in COVID-19. On the study more broadly: The cDNA or gDNA used as material had been derived from T cells, B-cell-depleted T cells, or PBMCs.

Data came from immunoSEQ multiplex PCR; TCRdb stores just in-frame clones and leaves some out. The table records approximately 150,000 clones, approximately 87% of them present only once. The V end lost 2 bases, the J end lost 7 bases, and 15 bases lay between the germline ends. The CDR3 length is 15 residues. Per germline, CDR1 SEHNR and CDR2 FQNEAQ (reference sequence). The rearrangement joins TRBV7-9 to TRBJ2-1; maybe TRBD2 (6 bases). This receptor was taken from a woman aged 45-65 years with active or convalescent COVID-19. Sequencing was performed on peripheral blood. The CDR3 DNA is TGTGCCAGCAGCTTAAGGGCGGGAACGGAGAATGAGCAGTTCTTC. This translates into CASSLRAGTENEQFF.